A selection of T cell receptor beta chains follows, all from one sample in a study of OX40 agonist ivuxolimab in advanced cancers. Profiled with immunoSEQ multiplex PCR; TCRdb holds only in-frame clones, not every one. Of around 10,000 clones in the sample, 80% to 90% were seen once. The source material was CD4+ or CD8+ T cells sorted from blood, sampled in a trial of the OX40 agonist ivuxolimab. Receptors originate from an adult with an advanced solid tumor such as melanoma, head and neck, liver or kidney cancer. Each CDR3 is given with its conserved first and last residue. A D gene is named only where the DNA matches it firmly. Expanded clones are given a class, and other clones once, few, many or no size at all.

abundance | d_gene | j_gene | len | v_gene | CDR3aa | CDR3nt
- | - | TRBJ1-4 | 10 | TRBV2 | CATLNEKLFF | TGTGCCACCCTCAATGAAAAACTGTTTTTT
- | TRBD2 | TRBJ2-1 | 15 | TRBV27 | CASRLAGDSYNEQFF | TGTGCCAGCAGACTAGCGGGGGATTCCTACAATGAGCAGTTCTTC
- | - | TRBJ2-7 | 12 | TRBV27 | CASSSTPYEQYF | TGTGCCAGCAGCAGTACACCCTACGAGCAGTACTTC
- | - | TRBJ2-7 | 14 | TRBV10-3 | CAITSVAQSYEQYF | TGTGCCATCACGAGTGTGGCACAATCTTACGAGCAGTACTTC
- | TRBD1 | TRBJ1-1 | 15 | TRBV7-9 | CASSPVQGLGTEAFF | TGTGCCAGCAGCCCAGTACAGGGGTTGGGAACTGAAGCTTTCTTT
- | TRBD1 | TRBJ1-2 | 15 | TRBV11-3 | CASSLDPGGNYGYTF | TGTGCCAGCAGCTTAGATCCAGGGGGGAATTATGGCTACACCTTC
once | TRBD2 | TRBJ2-1 | 15 | TRBV19 | CASSPSSGVYNEQFF | TGTGCCAGTTCCCCTTCTAGCGGGGTTTACAATGAGCAGTTCTTC
- | - | TRBJ1-2 | 16 | TRBV5-4 | CASTNPTDQGLYGYTF | TGTGCCAGCACCAATCCCACGGATCAGGGGCTCTATGGCTACACCTTC
few | TRBD1 | TRBJ2-7 | 14 | TRBV9 | CASSPGTGTYEQYF | TGTGCCAGCAGCCCCGGGACAGGGACCTACGAGCAGTACTTC
- | - | TRBJ1-2 | 13 | TRBV6-5 | CASSYSGSFGYTF | TGTGCCAGCAGTTACTCTGGGTCCTTCGGCTACACCTTC
- | - | TRBJ2-3 | 17 | TRBV28 | CASSLGPGQYRTDTQYF | TGTGCCAGCAGTTTAGGACCGGGCCAGTATCGCACAGATACGCAGTATTTT
- | - | TRBJ1-2 | 15 | TRBV19 | CASSLGGRSGYGYTF | TGTGCCAGTAGTCTGGGAGGGCGGTCCGGCTATGGCTACACCTTC
- | TRBD1 | TRBJ2-7 | 14 | TRBV5-4 | CASSWGTGIYEQYF | TGTGCCAGCAGCTGGGGGACAGGGATCTACGAGCAGTACTTC
- | - | TRBJ1-2 | 15 | TRBV4-1 | CASSQERTADIGYTF | TGCGCCAGCAGCCAAGAAAGGACAGCGGATATTGGCTACACCTTC
- | - | TRBJ1-1 | 13 | TRBV11-2 | CASSLPTITEAFF | TGTGCCAGCAGCTTACCAACTATCACTGAAGCTTTCTTT
- | TRBD1 | TRBJ1-6 | 14 | TRBV12-5 | CASGSGQGDSPLHF | TGTGCTAGTGGTTCAGGACAGGGGGATTCACCCCTCCACTTT
- | - | TRBJ2-5 | 12 | TRBV5-4 | CASSLGSETQYF | TGTGCCAGCAGCTTGGGGAGCGAGACCCAGTACTTC
- | - | TRBJ2-7 | 12 | TRBV29-1 | CSVESGIDEQYF | TGCAGCGTTGAGTCGGGGATCGACGAGCAGTACTTC
- | - | TRBJ1-2 | 13 | TRBV6-5 | CASSSNINYGYTF | TGTGCCAGCAGTTCCAACATAAACTATGGCTACACCTTC
- | TRBD2 | TRBJ2-3 | 16 | TRBV9 | CASSSLAGAPGDTQYF | TGTGCCAGCAGCTCGCTAGCGGGGGCCCCGGGAGATACGCAGTATTTT
once | TRBD1 | TRBJ2-3 | 16 | TRBV4-1 | CASSQRQDRGTDTQYF | TGCGCCAGCAGCCAGCGACAGGACAGGGGTACAGATACGCAGTATTTT
- | - | TRBJ1-4 | 13 | TRBV4-1 | CASSDVLLGKLFF | TGCGCCAGCAGCGACGTATTACTAGGAAAACTGTTTTTT
few | - | TRBJ1-5 | 12 | TRBV13 | CASSEARQPQHF | TGTGCCAGCAGCGAGGCTCGTCAGCCCCAGCATTTT
- | - | TRBJ2-7 | 13 | TRBV19 | CASKHRNSYEQYF | TGTGCCAGTAAGCACAGGAATTCCTACGAGCAGTACTTC
- | - | TRBJ1-6 | 13 | TRBV27 | CASSLTANSPLHF | TGTGCCAGCAGTTTAACAGCGAATTCACCCCTCCACTTT